This T cell receptor (beta chain) was captured by sequencing in a study of cytomegalovirus exposure and HLA in healthy donors. Amplification used 60 Vbeta primers and 13 Jbeta primers. TCRdb's copy holds only in-frame clones and misses some; the assay was immunoSEQ multiplex PCR. The table includes over 150,000 clones, about 82% detected once. V gave up 6 bases and J gave up 4 bases; unmatched junction bases: 11. The CDR3 is 15 residues long. Looked up from germline, CDR1 is SNHLY and CDR2 is FYNNEI. In the case of this clone: Its antigen remains unidentified.

Regarding the study as a whole: The investigators catalogued 150 or so TCR beta chains as cytomegalovirus-associated.

The sequencing sample was made of PBMCs. The V gene is TRBV2, the J gene TRBJ1-2; 7 bases agree with TRBD1. The receptor comes from a woman aged 25 to 39 in good health and CMV-seropositive. CDR3 coding DNA: TGTGCCAGCAGGAAGTCCACCGGGACAGTCTATGGCTACACCTTC. Protein product: CASRKSTGTVYGYTF.